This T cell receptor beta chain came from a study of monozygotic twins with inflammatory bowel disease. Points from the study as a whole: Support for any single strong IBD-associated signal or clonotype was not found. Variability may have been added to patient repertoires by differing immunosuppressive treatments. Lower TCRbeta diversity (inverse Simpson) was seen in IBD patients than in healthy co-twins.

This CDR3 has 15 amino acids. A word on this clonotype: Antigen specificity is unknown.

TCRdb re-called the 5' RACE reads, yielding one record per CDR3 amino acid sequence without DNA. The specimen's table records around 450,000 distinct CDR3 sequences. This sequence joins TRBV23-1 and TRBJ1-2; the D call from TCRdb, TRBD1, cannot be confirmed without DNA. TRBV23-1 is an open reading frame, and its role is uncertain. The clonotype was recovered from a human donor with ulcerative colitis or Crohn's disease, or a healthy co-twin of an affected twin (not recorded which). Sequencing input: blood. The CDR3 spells CACPSWDTDLYGYTF.